This is a list of T cell receptor beta chains from one sample in a study of OX40 agonist ivuxolimab in advanced cancers. The assay was immunoSEQ multiplex PCR, and TCRdb's table has in-frame clones only and misses some. The sample shows around 64,000 clones, roughly 80% of them seen only once. Sequencing used CD4+ or CD8+ T cells sorted from blood, obtained in a trial of the OX40 agonist ivuxolimab. All receptors come from an adult with an advanced solid tumor such as melanoma, head and neck, liver or kidney cancer. Each CDR3 is given with its conserved first and last residue. D genes are given only for firm matches. Rows may omit the clone size; those that give it use once, few, many or a size class.

TGTGCCAGCAGCGTTGTAGGGGGGGGTGAGCAGTTCTTC | CASSVVGGGEQFF | TRBV6-4 | - | TRBJ2-1 | -
TGCGCCAGCAGCTTCGACAGCCTAGGGAGCAATCAGCCCCAGCATTTT | CASSFDSLGSNQPQHF | TRBV5-1 | - | TRBJ1-5 | -
TGTGCCAGCAGATCAGGACTGGGACGGCTCTATGGCTACACCTTC | CASRSGLGRLYGYTF | TRBV6-1 | - | TRBJ1-2 | -
TGTGCCAGCAGCTCCGGGACCGCAGGTACCCAGTACTTC | CASSSGTAGTQYF | TRBV11-2 | - | TRBJ2-5 | -
TGTGCTAGCGCTTCTGGGGGTGAGGGGAGAAGGAATGAGCAGTTCTTC | CASASGGEGRRNEQFF | TRBV12-5 | - | TRBJ2-1 | -
TGCGCCAGCGGGGACGGGAGACAAGAGACCCAGTACTTC | CASGDGRQETQYF | TRBV5-1 | - | TRBJ2-5 | -
TGTGCCTGGAGTGTACGGGCTAGCACAGATACGCAGTATTTT | CAWSVRASTDTQYF | TRBV30 | - | TRBJ2-3 | few
TGCGCCAGCAGCTTGATAGCGGGGTCGGGGGAGACCCAGTACTTC | CASSLIAGSGETQYF | TRBV5-1 | TRBD2 | TRBJ2-5 | -
TGCGCCAGCAGTGAGCGACTAGCGGGGGGGAACACCGGGGAGCTGTTTTTT | CASSERLAGGNTGELFF | TRBV10-1 | TRBD2 | TRBJ2-2 | once
TGTGCCAGCATGAGGAGTGGATATGGCTACACCTTC | CASMRSGYGYTF | TRBV27 | - | TRBJ1-2 | few
TGTGCCAGCAGCTTAGGAACAGGGACCCTCACCTTC | CASSLGTGTLTF | TRBV7-3 | - | TRBJ1-2 | -
TGTGCCAGCAGCGAAGGGGGCCTGTATAATTCACCCCTCCACTTT | CASSEGGLYNSPLHF | TRBV5-6 | TRBD1 | TRBJ1-6 | -
TGTGCCTGGAGCCTGGGACATGGTAATGAAAAACTGTTTTTT | CAWSLGHGNEKLFF | TRBV30 | - | TRBJ1-4 | -
TGTGCCAGCAGTGACACGGATCGCTCCTACAATGAGCAGTTCTTC | CASSDTDRSYNEQFF | TRBV6-4 | - | TRBJ2-1 | -
TGTGCCAGTAGTATAGGGACAGAGGGAGGTTCACCCCTCCACTTT | CASSIGTEGGSPLHF | TRBV19 | - | TRBJ1-6 | -
TGTGCCAGCAGCTCCGTATCAACGGGACAGGGGGCGAAAGGCTACACCTTC | CASSSVSTGQGAKGYTF | TRBV7-2 | TRBD1 | TRBJ1-2 | -
TGTGCCAGCAGCTCGCCCCTATCCGGCGATGAGCAGTTCTTC | CASSSPLSGDEQFF | TRBV5-5 | - | TRBJ2-1 | -
TGTGCCATCAGTGTACAGGGCACTGAAGCTTTCTTT | CAISVQGTEAFF | TRBV10-3 | - | TRBJ1-1 | -
TGTGCCAGCAGGGAAACAGGGGAAGAGACCCAGTACTTC | CASRETGEETQYF | TRBV6-6 | TRBD1 | TRBJ2-5 | -
TGTGCCAGCAGCCCGGGAACAGGGGTATCCTACGAGCAGTACTTC | CASSPGTGVSYEQYF | TRBV5-4 | TRBD1 | TRBJ2-7 | few
TGTGCCAGCAGCACAACACAGGGAACTGAAGCTTTCTTT | CASSTTQGTEAFF | TRBV7-9 | - | TRBJ1-1 | -
TGTGCCAGCCGTGGGGTAGAGAACACTGAAGCTTTCTTT | CASRGVENTEAFF | TRBV5-6 | - | TRBJ1-1 | -
TGCGCCAGCAGCTTGGGACAATTCTATACAGATACGCAGTATTTT | CASSLGQFYTDTQYF | TRBV5-1 | - | TRBJ2-3 | -
TGTGCCAGCACCCCGACAGGGAGGAACTATGGCTACACCTTC | CASTPTGRNYGYTF | TRBV6-5 | TRBD1 | TRBJ1-2 | -
TGTGCCATTACGGACAGCAACACAGATACGCAGTATTTT | CAITDSNTDTQYF | TRBV19 | - | TRBJ2-3 | -
TGTGCCAGCAGACACTCCCCCCTCCTGGATACGCAGTATTTT | CASRHSPLLDTQYF | TRBV5-8 | - | TRBJ2-3 | -
TGTGCCAGCATAGCCCCGGGATCGGACACTGAAGCTTTCTTT | CASIAPGSDTEAFF | TRBV6-4 | - | TRBJ1-1 | few
TGTGCCAGCTCACCACCGGGGTGGGATGGCTACACCTTC | CASSPPGWDGYTF | TRBV18 | - | TRBJ1-2 | -
TGTGCCAGTAGTATCTCCCTCCGGGGCAATCAGCCCCAGCATTTT | CASSISLRGNQPQHF | TRBV19 | - | TRBJ1-5 | -
TGTGCCAGCACACTAGCGGGCGGCTACGAGCAGTACTTC | CASTLAGGYEQYF | TRBV7-9 | TRBD2 | TRBJ2-7 | -
TGTGCCAGCAGCCTATACCCTCCAGGGAGGGCCCGACAAGAGACCCAGTACTTC | CASSLYPPGRARQETQYF | TRBV14 | TRBD2 | TRBJ2-5 | -
TGTGCCAGTAGTATAGCCGACAGGGTCGCTGAAGCTTTCTTT | CASSIADRVAEAFF | TRBV19 | TRBD1 | TRBJ1-1 | -
TGTGCCAGTATGGGGACAGGGGCGTTTATACCCTATGGCTACACCTTC | CASMGTGAFIPYGYTF | TRBV19 | TRBD1 | TRBJ1-2 | -
TGTGCCAGCAGTTACAGGGGTTCCTATGGCTACACCTTC | CASSYRGSYGYTF | TRBV27 | TRBD1 | TRBJ1-2 | -
TGTGCCAGTACCGGCGGGGACACATCGAAGGCACCCCTCCACTTT | CASTGGDTSKAPLHF | TRBV19 | - | TRBJ1-6 | once
TGCGCCAGCAGGGCAAGAGCCCCTGAAGCTTTCTTT | CASRARAPEAFF | TRBV10-1 | - | TRBJ1-1 | -
TGTGCCAGCGGCTTGGGGAGGAACTATGGCTACACCTTC | CASGLGRNYGYTF | TRBV5-4 | - | TRBJ1-2 | -
TGTGCCAGCAAATTCCGGGACAGGGTATCCGATACGCAGTATTTT | CASKFRDRVSDTQYF | TRBV2 | TRBD1 | TRBJ2-3 | once
TGCGCCAGCAGCTTGGAAGGGGCCCACTCGGGCAATGAGCAGTTCTTC | CASSLEGAHSGNEQFF | TRBV5-1 | - | TRBJ2-1 | -
TGTGCCAGCAGCTTAGGTCGCGACTATGGCTACACCTTC | CASSLGRDYGYTF | TRBV7-9 | - | TRBJ1-2 | -
TGTGCCAGTAGGAACCCCCAGGGTTCTATTGGCTACACCTTC | CASRNPQGSIGYTF | TRBV19 | - | TRBJ1-2 | -
TGTGTCAGAAGACCCGGGACAGGGGGCATAGAGACCCAGTACTTC | CVRRPGTGGIETQYF | TRBV7-5 | - | TRBJ2-5 | -
TGTGCCAGCAGCGCCCGGACTGGGACCACAGATACGCAGTATTTT | CASSARTGTTDTQYF | TRBV9 | - | TRBJ2-3 | -
TGTGCCAGCAGCTCCAGGTGGACTAGCAATCAGCCCCAGCATTTT | CASSSRWTSNQPQHF | TRBV11-3 | - | TRBJ1-5 | -
TGCGCCAGCAGCTCCCGGGACAGGGAGGGAAACACCATATATTTT | CASSSRDREGNTIYF | TRBV4-1 | TRBD1 | TRBJ1-3 | once
TGTGCCAGCAGTGCCTGGGCATGGGCTTTCTTT | CASSAWAWAFF | TRBV2 | - | TRBJ1-1 | -
TGTGCCAGCAGCTTGGTCGGGACAGGGGGACTCTACGAGCAGTACTTC | CASSLVGTGGLYEQYF | TRBV7-2 | TRBD1 | TRBJ2-7 | -
TGTGCCAGCAGTTACACGAAGACAGGGATAGCTTTCTTT | CASSYTKTGIAFF | TRBV6-5 | TRBD1 | TRBJ1-1 | -
TGTGCCAGCAGCTTAGTAGGGGGCACAGATACGCAGTATTTT | CASSLVGGTDTQYF | TRBV7-8 | - | TRBJ2-3 | -
TGCGCCAGCAGCTTGGACAACTCTGGAAACACCATATATTTT | CASSLDNSGNTIYF | TRBV5-1 | - | TRBJ1-3 | -
TGTGCCAGCAGCTGGGGACAGGGGGGAGAGACCCAGTACTTC | CASSWGQGGETQYF | TRBV5-6 | TRBD1 | TRBJ2-5 | -
TGCGCCAGCAGCTCGGATTCGGGACAGATAAACGAGCAGTACTTC | CASSSDSGQINEQYF | TRBV5-1 | TRBD1 | TRBJ2-7 | -
TGTGCCAGCAGCCAAGATCTAGGGGGGCGAGATACGCAGTATTTT | CASSQDLGGRDTQYF | TRBV4-2 | - | TRBJ2-3 | -
TGTGCCATCAGTGAGTCCTCTCCGGAGACCCAGTACTTC | CAISESSPETQYF | TRBV10-3 | - | TRBJ2-5 | -
TGTGCCAGCAGCCTCCTCCGGTCGGCTTACAATGAGCAGTTCTTC | CASSLLRSAYNEQFF | TRBV11-1 | - | TRBJ2-1 | -